Below, 15 T cell receptor beta chains from the same sample are listed, as sequenced in a study of spatial heterogeneity in lung cancer. As to time point: blood at routine non-recurrence follow-up after resection. TCRdb re-called the 5' RACE reads with MiXCR, one entry per CDR3 protein. Found here are roughly 110,000 distinct CDR3 sequences, approximately 10% of them singletons; the top ten hold 20% to 25%. Sequenced here: PBMCs, sampled at follow-up. These receptors were obtained from a female donor with early-stage non-small cell lung cancer.

This chain connects TRBV24-1 to TRBJ2-5; D is uncertain. The CDR3 spans 14 residues. The germline gives CDR1 KGHDR, CDR2 SFDVKD. V was clipped by 2 bases and J by 1 base, with 7 bases between them. CDR3 in amino acids: CATSDYRIQETQYF. The DNA for the CDR3 is TGTGCCACCAGTGATTATAGGATCCAAGAGACCCAGTACTTC.

This chain uses TRBV29-1 with TRBJ2-7, with 10 bases identical to TRBD1. Trimming took 5 bases from V and 3 from J; bases not matched to a gene: 4. The CDR3 sequence is 13 residues long. Looked up from germline, CDR1 is SQVTM and CDR2 is ANQGSEA. The CDR3, as DNA: TGCAGCGTTCAGGGACAGGGGCTCTACGAGCAGTACTTC. Protein: CSVQGQGLYEQYF.

This clonotype was counted many times. The chain couples TRBV7-8 to TRBJ2-1; a weak D match, TRBD2 (6 bases). CDR1 is SGHVS, CDR2 FQNEAQ, per germline. The CDR3 is made up of 11 amino acids. V was trimmed by 1 base and J by 12 bases, leaving 7 bases between them. Written as DNA, the CDR3 is TGTGCCAGCAGCTTAGATAGCGGGCAGTTCTTC. The encoded protein is CASSLDSGQFF.

V and J are TRBV4-2 and TRBJ2-7; 8 nucleotides line up with TRBD1. The J segment lost 3 bases and the V segment lost 4 bases, leaving 8 bases of the junction unmatched. The CDR3 has 15 amino acids. Germline assignment: CDR1 LGHNA and CDR2 YNFKEQ. CDR3 sequence (DNA): TGTGCCAGCAGCCTCAGTGACAGGGGAAACTACGAGCAGTACTTC. Encoded protein: CASSLSDRGNYEQYF.

This clonotype was seen at least ten times. The CDR3 protein is CASSQSTSGRANEQFF. The CDR3 region has the DNA TGCGCCAGCAGCCAAAGTACTAGCGGGAGGGCCAATGAGCAGTTCTTC. The chain joins TRBV4-3 to TRBJ2-1, with 13 nucleotides matching TRBD2. The CDR3 sequence is 16 residues long. Trimming cost V 2 bases and J 6 bases; bases outside gene matches: 4. Germline V lookup: CDR1 LGHNA, CDR2 YSLEER.

The chain has TRBV3-1 and TRBJ1-5; D possibly corresponds to TRBD1 (5 bases). Germline CDR1 LGHDT, CDR2 YNNKEL (reference sequence). The CDR3 extends over 14 amino acids. With 3 bases removed from V and 1 base from J, the gap between germline ends came to 7 bases. CDR3 sequence: CASSQGQSNQPQHF. CDR3 in DNA: TGTGCCAGCAGCCAGGGGCAGAGCAATCAGCCCCAGCATTTT. Using reference TRBV3-1 and TRBJ1-5 for the parts outside the CDR3, the full variable domain is DTAVSQTPKYLVTQMGNDKSIKCEQNLGHDTMYWYKQDSKKFLKIMFSYNNKELIINETVPNRFSPKSPDKAHLNLHINSLELGDSAVYFCASSQGQSNQPQHFGDGTRLSIL.

V gene TRBV28 combines with J gene TRBJ2-5; D perhaps matches TRBD1 (5 bases). This CDR3 region has 14 residues. Trimming took 10 bases from V and 2 from J, leaving 17 bases between them. The germline V gene encodes CDR1 MDHEN and CDR2 SYDVKM. Here the CDR3 DNA reads TGTGCCACTTCGACAGAATCAACGCAAGAGACCCAGTACTTC. It codes for CATSTESTQETQYF.

This clonotype was seen a handful of times. This chain joins TRBV6-2 or TRBV6-3 and TRBJ2-7; D may be TRBD1 or TRBD2 (5 bases each). The CDR3 is made up of 14 amino acids. CDR1 MNHEY and CDR2 SVGEGT come from the germline V gene. The V end lost 5 bases, the J end lost 3 bases, and 14 bases lay between the germline ends. CDR3 region: CASSVGRSVYEQYV. The CDR3 DNA sequence: TGTGCCAGCAGTGTGGGACGGTCGGTCTACGAGCAGTACGTC.

The chain joins TRBV6-5 to TRBJ1-6, with a possible D match to TRBD1 (5 bases). The CDR3 is made up of 14 amino acids. Trimming cost V 4 bases and J 9 bases, with 13 bases left between them. Per germline, CDR1 MNHEY and CDR2 SVGAGI. For the CDR3, the DNA is TGTGCCAGCAGTTCTAGAAGACAGTTTTCACCCCTCCACTTT. Amino acids: CASSSRRQFSPLHF.

This chain uses TRBV5-6 with TRBJ2-5; the D gene is possibly TRBD2 (6 bases). CDR1 is SGHDT and CDR2 is YYEEEE in the germline V gene. Trimming removed 4 bases at V and 4 bases at J, with 17 bases between. The CDR3 extends over 15 amino acids. This chain's CDR3 is CASSQQGVEGETQYF. In nucleotides, the CDR3 is TGTGCCAGCAGCCAACAAGGGGTGGAGGGAGAGACCCAGTACTTC.

This chain links TRBV18 with TRBJ1-2; TRBD1 matches at 10 bases. The germline CDR1 and CDR2 sequences are KGHSH and LQKENI. The CDR3 is 16 amino acids. Trimming removed 0 bases from V and 0 bases from J; junction bases left unmatched: 1. The CDR3 loop reads CASSPPGQGPNYGYTF. CDR3 bases: TGTGCCAGCTCACCACCGGGACAGGGGCCTAACTATGGCTACACCTTC. Looking up the rest from reference TRBV18 and TRBJ1-2 gives the full variable domain: NAGVMQNPRHLVRRRGQEARLRCSPMKGHSHVYWYRQLPEEGLKFMVYLQKENIIDESGMPKERFSAEFPKEGPSILRIQQVVRGDSAAYFCASSPPGQGPNYGYTFGSGTRLTVV.

As to this clonotype: An end of the junction differs from the germline gene, which may be a read error. V is TRBV2 and J is TRBJ2-7, with D unclear. The germline V gene encodes CDR1 SNHLY and CDR2 FYNNEI. The CDR3 consists of 13 residues. The CDR3 is CASSEEHSAVLLF. The CDR3 DNA sequence: TGTGCCAGCAGTGAAGAACACTCGGCAGTTCTCCTCTTC.

A few counts support this clonotype. The genes are TRBV2 and TRBJ2-5; 10 nucleotides match TRBD2. The CDR3 is made up of 14 amino acids. With V trimmed by 6 bases and J by 3 bases, 4 bases remained unmatched. Per the germline V gene, CDR1 is SNHLY and CDR2 is FYNNEI. CDR3 DNA: TGTGCCAGCAGAGAAACTAGCGGGGAAGAGACCCAGTACTTC. This sequence encodes CASRETSGEETQYF.

This clonotype was counted between two and nine times. The chain uses TRBV7-9 and TRBJ2-7, with a tentative D call TRBD2 (5 bases). The CDR3 extends over 14 amino acids. CDR1 is SEHNR and CDR2 is FQNEAQ in the germline V gene (reference sequence). Trimming shortened V by 4 bases and J by 6 bases, and 16 bases separated the two germline ends. The chain's CDR3 is CASSSPLAVREQYF. The CDR3 DNA follows: TGTGCCAGCAGCTCCCCTCTAGCTGTCCGCGAGCAGTACTTC.

This clonotype appeared many times. This chain joins TRBV18 and TRBJ2-1; D ambiguous. This CDR3 spans 19 amino acids. Germline CDR1 reads KGHSH; CDR2 reads LQKENI. The ends were cut back, 0 bases at V and 10 bases at J, with 28 bases in the middle. In DNA form, the CDR3 reads TGTGCCAGCTCACCACCCGCCACCAGACTGAAAGCCCAATATCGAGAGCAGTTCTTC. Protein: CASSPPATRLKAQYREQFF.